A selection of T cell receptor beta chains follows, all from one sample in a study of shared clonotypes between healthy human individuals. TCRdb's copy holds only in-frame clones and misses some; the assay was immunoSEQ multiplex PCR. This sample has approximately 2.4 million clones; 90% to 97% occur once, and the top ten carry 0.1% to 0.15%. The specimen sequenced was naive CD4+ T cells sorted from blood. The receptors derive from a man younger than 30 in good health. The CDR3 runs from the conserved cysteine through the conserved F or W. A D gene is named only where the DNA matches it firmly. Clone size is shown for a subset of rows, as once, few, many or a class of expanded clone.

d_call,v_call,clone_size,j_call,cdr3_aa,cdr3_nt
TRBD2,TRBV7-9,NA,TRBJ2-3,CASSEAAGSTDTQYF,TGTGCCAGCAGCGAGGCAGCGGGGTCCACAGATACGCAGTATTTT
NA,TRBV30,NA,TRBJ1-2,CAWSELAGYGYTF,TGTGCCTGGAGCGAGTTAGCAGGCTATGGCTACACCTTC
NA,TRBV7-2,NA,TRBJ2-7,CASSSGPRDEQYF,TGTGCCAGCAGCTCGGGACCACGCGACGAGCAGTACTTC
NA,TRBV9,once,TRBJ2-5,CASSVNPGTIAETQYF,TGTGCCAGCAGCGTAAATCCAGGGACCATTGCAGAGACCCAGTACTTC
TRBD1,TRBV30,once,TRBJ1-6,CAWSVQGGSSPLHF,TGTGCCTGGAGTGTTCAGGGGGGATCATCACCCCTCCACTTT
NA,TRBV18,NA,TRBJ1-2,CASSPPGGPVDYGYTF,TGTGCCAGCTCACCACCTGGGGGGCCGGTTGATTATGGCTACACCTTC
TRBD1,TRBV2,once,TRBJ1-6,CATKPEDRANSPLHF,TGTGCCACCAAACCCGAGGACAGGGCTAATTCACCCCTCCACTTT
TRBD1,TRBV4-1,NA,TRBJ1-6,CASSRGQGNSYNSPLHF,TGCGCCAGCAGCCGAGGACAGGGGAACTCCTATAATTCACCCCTCCACTTT
NA,TRBV6-5,NA,TRBJ2-5,CASSYSASRETQYF,TGTGCCAGCAGTTACTCGGCTAGCCGGGAGACCCAGTACTTC
NA,TRBV5-1,NA,TRBJ2-7,CASSGSSYEQYF,TGCGCCAGCAGCGGCAGCTCCTACGAGCAGTACTTC
TRBD1,TRBV10-1,NA,TRBJ1-6,CASSESSTGGSPLHF,TGCGCCAGCAGTGAGTCGTCGACAGGGGGTTCACCCCTCCACTTT
NA,TRBV5-1,NA,TRBJ2-3,CASSVTDTQYF,TGCGCCAGCAGTGTGACAGATACGCAGTATTTT
NA,TRBV6-1,NA,TRBJ1-5,CASRAQGNQPQHF,TGTGCCAGCAGGGCACAGGGAAATCAGCCCCAGCATTTT
NA,TRBV5-4,NA,TRBJ1-1,CASSSTRGRNTEAFF,TGTGCCAGCAGCTCGACTCGTGGGAGGAACACTGAAGCTTTCTTT
NA,TRBV6-4,NA,TRBJ2-2,CASSDEANTGELFF,TGTGCCAGCAGTGACGAGGCGAACACCGGGGAGCTGTTTTTT
NA,TRBV4-3,NA,TRBJ2-1,CASSQEIGNPTKAYNEQFF,TGCGCCAGCAGCCAAGAAATTGGGAACCCGACGAAGGCTTACAATGAGCAGTTCTTC
TRBD1,TRBV7-9,NA,TRBJ1-4,CASSRGQGARTNEKLFF,TGTGCCAGCAGTCGAGGACAGGGGGCGCGAACTAATGAAAAACTGTTTTTT
TRBD1,TRBV4-2,NA,TRBJ1-2,CASSQRQGAEGYTF,TGTGCCAGCAGCCAGAGACAGGGGGCTGAGGGCTACACCTTC
TRBD1,TRBV5-1,NA,TRBJ2-5,CASSLNDRGVQETQYF,TGCGCCAGCAGCCTCAACGACAGGGGGGTCCAAGAGACCCAGTACTTC
TRBD1,TRBV5-6,NA,TRBJ1-2,CASSLGGGSWDGYTF,TGTGCCAGCAGCTTAGGAGGGGGCAGTTGGGATGGCTACACCTTC
NA,TRBV18,NA,TRBJ2-7,CASSPGVVEQYF,TGTGCCAGCTCACCTGGGGTAGTCGAGCAGTACTTC
NA,TRBV30,NA,TRBJ1-1,CAWTRVGLNTEAFF,TGTGCCTGGACTCGGGTCGGACTAAACACTGAAGCTTTCTTT
NA,TRBV19,once,TRBJ1-4,CASTSRDIPYGVFF,TGTGCCAGTACCTCCCGGGACATCCCGTATGGGGTGTTTTTT
NA,TRBV6-1,once,TRBJ1-2,CASSDLGLYYGGYTF,TGTGCCAGCAGTGATTTGGGCCTATACTATGGTGGCTACACCTTC
NA,TRBV7-2,NA,TRBJ2-5,CASSPRLAGETQYF,TGTGCCAGCAGCCCCCGCCTCGCGGGGGAGACCCAGTACTTC
TRBD1,TRBV5-1,NA,TRBJ2-7,CASSNPDRVDYEQYF,TGCGCCAGCAGCAACCCGGACAGGGTTGATTACGAGCAGTACTTC
TRBD1,TRBV6-1,NA,TRBJ1-4,CASSGTGPNEKLFF,TGTGCCAGCAGTGGGACAGGTCCTAATGAAAAACTGTTTTTT
NA,TRBV30,NA,TRBJ1-5,CAWSVPNGQNQPQHF,TGTGCCTGGAGTGTACCAAACGGCCAGAATCAGCCCCAGCATTTT
TRBD1,TRBV14,NA,TRBJ2-7,CASSNRQGASPYEQYF,TGTGCCAGCAGCAACCGACAGGGGGCCTCGCCCTACGAGCAGTACTTC
NA,TRBV25-1,NA,TRBJ1-6,CASSESAGISSPLHF,TGTGCCAGCAGTGAATCGGCAGGGATTTCCTCACCCCTCCACTTT
NA,TRBV5-8,NA,TRBJ2-7,CASSRGILGLHEQYF,TGTGCCAGCAGCCGGGGGATCCTGGGACTTCACGAGCAGTACTTC
TRBD2,TRBV18,NA,TRBJ2-7,CASSPPSLAGVHEQYF,TGTGCCAGCTCACCACCTTCACTAGCGGGAGTCCACGAGCAGTACTTC
NA,TRBV14,NA,TRBJ1-2,CASSQDLKGLNYGYTF,TGTGCCAGCAGCCAAGATCTAAAGGGCCTTAACTATGGCTACACCTTC
NA,TRBV4-1,NA,TRBJ2-1,CASSQGGTGLHEQFF,TGCGCCAGCAGCCAAGGGGGTACGGGGTTGCATGAGCAGTTCTTC
NA,TRBV7-2,NA,TRBJ1-1,CATTTGPGTEAFF,TGTGCCACAACAACAGGGCCAGGCACTGAAGCTTTCTTT
TRBD1,TRBV28,NA,TRBJ1-5,CASSLLQGASNQPQHF,TGTGCCAGCAGTCTCCTACAGGGGGCTAGCAATCAGCCCCAGCATTTT
NA,TRBV5-1,NA,TRBJ1-2,CASSLSQNYGYTF,TGCGCCAGCAGCTTGTCCCAGAACTATGGCTACACCTTC
NA,TRBV5-6,NA,TRBJ2-3,CASSFTGTQYF,TGTGCCAGCAGCTTCACGGGTACGCAGTATTTT
TRBD1,TRBV9,NA,TRBJ2-5,CASSGHRGEETQYF,TGTGCCAGCAGCGGTCACAGGGGGGAAGAGACCCAGTACTTC
NA,TRBV30,NA,TRBJ2-1,CAWSVLVTYNEQFF,TGTGCCTGGAGTGTACTCGTAACCTACAATGAGCAGTTCTTC
TRBD2,TRBV7-2,NA,TRBJ2-7,CASSQRGSGAATSYEQYF,TGTGCCAGCAGCCAACGGGGTAGCGGGGCCGCCACTTCCTACGAGCAGTACTTC
TRBD2,TRBV6-5,NA,TRBJ2-7,CASSYAQRGSYEQYF,TGTGCCAGCAGTTACGCCCAGCGGGGCTCCTACGAGCAGTACTTC
TRBD2,TRBV4-3,NA,TRBJ2-7,CASSQGTSGSFYEQYF,TGCGCCAGCAGCCAGGGGACTAGCGGGAGTTTCTACGAGCAGTACTTC
TRBD1,TRBV7-2,NA,TRBJ1-4,CASSQGQGAEKLFF,TGTGCCAGCAGCCAAGGACAGGGAGCTGAAAAACTGTTTTTT
NA,TRBV11-2,NA,TRBJ2-1,CASSLTGTLTYNEQFF,TGTGCCAGCAGCTTAACCGGGACTCTCACCTACAATGAGCAGTTCTTC